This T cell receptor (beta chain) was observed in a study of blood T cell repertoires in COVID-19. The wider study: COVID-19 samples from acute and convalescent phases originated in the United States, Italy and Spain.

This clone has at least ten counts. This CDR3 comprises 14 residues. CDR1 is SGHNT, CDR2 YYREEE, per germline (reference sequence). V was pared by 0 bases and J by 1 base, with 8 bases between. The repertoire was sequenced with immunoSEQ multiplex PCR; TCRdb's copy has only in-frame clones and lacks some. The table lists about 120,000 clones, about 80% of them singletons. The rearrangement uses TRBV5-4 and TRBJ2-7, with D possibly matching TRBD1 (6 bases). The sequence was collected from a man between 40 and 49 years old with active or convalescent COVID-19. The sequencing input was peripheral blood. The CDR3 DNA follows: TGTGCCAGCAGCTTGGCGGGACATTCCTACGAGCAGTACTTC. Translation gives CASSLAGHSYEQYF. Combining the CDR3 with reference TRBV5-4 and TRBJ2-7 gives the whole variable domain ETGVTQSPTHLIKTRGQQVTLRCSSQSGHNTVSWYQQALGQGPQFIFQYYREEENGRGNFPPRFSGLQFPNYSSELNVNALELDDSALYLCASSLAGHSYEQYFGPGTRLTVT.